The TCR beta chain described here comes from a study of shared clonotypes between healthy human individuals. With regard to this clone: Antigen unknown.

Trimming left V 2 bases short and J 5 bases short, with 4 bases between. Germline V CDR1 and CDR2: SGHVS, FNYEAQ. The CDR3 contains 11 residues. The naive CD8 population came from CD45RO-negative cells selected for CCR7, without terminally differentiated effector memory CD45RA+ cells. The data were produced by immunoSEQ multiplex PCR, yet TCRdb's version contains in-frame clones alone and is incomplete. The sample shows hundreds of thousands of clones, roughly 96% of them seen only once. Study-level findings and limits: Generally, naive subsets (rather than memory subsets) showed larger estimated richness.

This clonotype was obtained from a woman in her twenties or thirties in good health. The specimen was naive CD8+ T cells sorted from blood. The chain employs TRBV7-6 and TRBJ2-7; D not certain. CDR3 sequence reads: CASSLFNEQYF. CDR3 DNA sequence: TGTGCCAGCAGCTTATTTAACGAGCAGTACTTC. Together with reference TRBV7-6 and TRBJ2-7, the CDR3 gives the full variable domain: GAGVSQSPRYKVTKRGQDVALRCDPISGHVSLYWYRQALGQGPEFLTYFNYEAQQDKSGLPNDRFSAERPEGSISTLTIQRTEQRDSAMYRCASSLFNEQYFGPGTRLTVT.